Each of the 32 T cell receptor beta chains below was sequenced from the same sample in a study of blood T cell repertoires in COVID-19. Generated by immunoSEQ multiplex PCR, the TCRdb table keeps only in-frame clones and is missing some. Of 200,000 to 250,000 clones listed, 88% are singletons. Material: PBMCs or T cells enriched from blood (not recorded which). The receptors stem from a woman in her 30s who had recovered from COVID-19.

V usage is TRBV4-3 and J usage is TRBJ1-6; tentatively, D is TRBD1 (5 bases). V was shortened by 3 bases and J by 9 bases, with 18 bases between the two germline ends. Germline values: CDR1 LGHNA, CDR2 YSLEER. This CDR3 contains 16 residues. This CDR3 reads CASSQLIGGEGSPLHF. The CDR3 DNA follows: TGCGCCAGCAGCCAGCTAATCGGGGGGGAGGGTTCACCCCTCCACTTT.

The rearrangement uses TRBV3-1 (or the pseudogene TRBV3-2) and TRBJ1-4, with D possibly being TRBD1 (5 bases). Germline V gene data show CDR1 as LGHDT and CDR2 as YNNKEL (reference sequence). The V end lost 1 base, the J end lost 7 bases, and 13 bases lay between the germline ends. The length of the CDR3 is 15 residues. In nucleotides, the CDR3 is TGTGCCAGCAGCCAAGTAACGGGGGAAAGTGAAAAACTGTTTTTT. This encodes CASSQVTGESEKLFF.

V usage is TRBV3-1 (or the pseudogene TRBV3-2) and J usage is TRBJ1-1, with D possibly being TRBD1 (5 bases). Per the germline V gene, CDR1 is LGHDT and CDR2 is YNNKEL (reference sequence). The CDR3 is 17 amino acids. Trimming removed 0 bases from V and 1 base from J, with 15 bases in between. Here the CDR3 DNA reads TGTGCCAGCAGCCAAGACCTCGGAAAGACAGCGAACACTGAAGCTTTCTTT. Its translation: CASSQDLGKTANTEAFF.

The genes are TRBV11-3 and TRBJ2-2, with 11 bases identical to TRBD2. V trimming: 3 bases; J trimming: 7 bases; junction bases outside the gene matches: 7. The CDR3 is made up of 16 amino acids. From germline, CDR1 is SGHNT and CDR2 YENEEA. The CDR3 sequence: CASSFYSGGALGELFF. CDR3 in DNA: TGTGCCAGCAGCTTTTATAGCGGGGGGGCCCTCGGGGAGCTGTTTTTT.

CDR3 region: CASSVTPGQGYEKLFF. Here the CDR3 DNA reads TGTGCCAGCAGCGTAACCCCGGGACAGGGGTATGAAAAACTGTTTTTT. The chain joins TRBV9 to TRBJ1-4; 10 nucleotides line up with TRBD1. This CDR3 has 16 residues. Unmatched junction bases numbered 6, after V lost 1 base and J lost 6 bases. The germline V gene encodes CDR1 SGDLS and CDR2 YYNGEE.

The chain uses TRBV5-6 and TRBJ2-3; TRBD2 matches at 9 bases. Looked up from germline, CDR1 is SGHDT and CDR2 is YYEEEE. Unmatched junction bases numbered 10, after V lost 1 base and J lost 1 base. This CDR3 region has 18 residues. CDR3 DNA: TGTGCCAGCAGCTTGAGGCTAGCGGGGCACCCCCGCACAGATACGCAGTATTTT. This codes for CASSLRLAGHPRTDTQYF.

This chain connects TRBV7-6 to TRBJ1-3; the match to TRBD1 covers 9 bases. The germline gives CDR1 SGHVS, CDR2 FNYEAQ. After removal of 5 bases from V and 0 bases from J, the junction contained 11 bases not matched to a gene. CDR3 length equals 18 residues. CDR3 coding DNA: TGTGCCAGCAGCGCCCGGGACAGGGTCATACTCTCTGGAAACACCATATATTTT. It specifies CASSARDRVILSGNTIYF.

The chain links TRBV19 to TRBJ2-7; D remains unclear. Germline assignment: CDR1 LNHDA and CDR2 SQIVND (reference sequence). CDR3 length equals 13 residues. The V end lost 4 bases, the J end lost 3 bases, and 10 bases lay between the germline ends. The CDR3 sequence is CASSTVQNYEQYF. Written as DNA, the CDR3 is TGTGCCAGTAGTACGGTCCAAAACTACGAGCAGTACTTC.

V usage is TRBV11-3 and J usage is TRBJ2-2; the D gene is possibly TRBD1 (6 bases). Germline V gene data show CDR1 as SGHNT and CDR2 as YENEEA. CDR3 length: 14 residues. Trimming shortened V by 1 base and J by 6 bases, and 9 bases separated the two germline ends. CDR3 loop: CASSLVHRAGELFF. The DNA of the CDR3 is TGTGCCAGCAGCTTAGTTCACAGGGCCGGGGAGCTGTTTTTT. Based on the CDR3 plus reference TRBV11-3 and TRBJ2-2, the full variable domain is EAGVVQSPRYKIIEKKQPVAFWCNPISGHNTLYWYLQNLGQGPELLIRYENEEAVDDSQLPKDRFSAERLKGVDSTLKIQPAELGDSAVYLCASSLVHRAGELFFGEGSRLTVL.

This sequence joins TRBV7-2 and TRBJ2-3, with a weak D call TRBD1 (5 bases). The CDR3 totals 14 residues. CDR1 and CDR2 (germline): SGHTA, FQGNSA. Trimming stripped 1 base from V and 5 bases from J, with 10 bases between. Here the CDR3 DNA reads TGTGCCAGCAGCTTAGGCCAGGGAAGAGATACGCAGTATTTT. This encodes CASSLGQGRDTQYF.

The CDR3: CASSPTGNYGYTF. CDR3 coding DNA: TGTGCCAGTAGTCCTACAGGGAACTATGGCTACACCTTC. This rearrangement joins TRBV19 to TRBJ1-2; D may be TRBD1 (6 bases). The V gene's germline CDR1 is LNHDA and CDR2 SQIVND (reference sequence). The CDR3 totals 13 residues. Trimming stripped 5 bases from V and 2 bases from J, with 9 bases between.

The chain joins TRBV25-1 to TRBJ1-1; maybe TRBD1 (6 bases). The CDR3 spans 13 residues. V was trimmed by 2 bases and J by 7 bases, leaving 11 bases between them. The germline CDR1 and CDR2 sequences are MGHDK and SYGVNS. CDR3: CASSEKTGREAFF. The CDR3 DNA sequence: TGTGCCAGCAGTGAAAAGACAGGCCGTGAAGCTTTCTTT.

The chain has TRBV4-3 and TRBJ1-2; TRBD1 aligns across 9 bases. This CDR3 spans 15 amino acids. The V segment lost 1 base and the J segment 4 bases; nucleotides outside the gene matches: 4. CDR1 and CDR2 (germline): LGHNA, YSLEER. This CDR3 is CASSQVGQGRYGYTF. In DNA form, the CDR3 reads TGCGCCAGCAGCCAAGTAGGACAGGGGCGCTATGGCTACACCTTC.

CDR3 sequence: CASSYPGTGGYNEQFF. CDR3 coding DNA: TGTGCCAGCAGTTACCCGGGGACAGGGGGCTACAATGAGCAGTTCTTC. J is TRBJ2-1 and V is TRBV6-2 or TRBV6-3, with TRBD1 matching 11 bases. With 2 bases clipped from V and 3 bases from J, the junction kept 3 bases outside the gene matches. This CDR3 has 16 amino acids. Germline CDR1 reads MNHEY; CDR2 reads SVGEGT.

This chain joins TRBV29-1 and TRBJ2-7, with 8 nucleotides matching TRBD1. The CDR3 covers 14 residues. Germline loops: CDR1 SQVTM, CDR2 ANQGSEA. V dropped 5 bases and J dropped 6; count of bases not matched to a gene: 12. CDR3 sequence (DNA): TGCAGCGTTACTCCGGCCAGGGGGCTTGGCGAGCAGTACTTC. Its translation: CSVTPARGLGEQYF.

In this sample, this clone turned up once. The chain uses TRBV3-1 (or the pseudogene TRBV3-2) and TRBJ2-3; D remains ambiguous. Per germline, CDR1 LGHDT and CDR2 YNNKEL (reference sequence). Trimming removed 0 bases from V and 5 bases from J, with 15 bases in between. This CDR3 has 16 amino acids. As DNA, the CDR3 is TGTGCCAGCAGCCAAGATATTATGACAATTCGAGATACGCAGTATTTT. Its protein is CASSQDIMTIRDTQYF.

The CDR3 loop is CASSFGTGDTQYF. The CDR3 DNA sequence: TGTGCCAGCAGTTTCGGGACAGGGGATACGCAGTATTTT. The chain employs TRBV27 and TRBJ2-3, with 9 bases lining up with TRBD1. V lost 3 bases, J lost 6 bases, and 1 base stayed unmatched. Germline lookup yields CDR1 MNHEY and CDR2 SMNVEV (reference sequence). This CDR3 spans 13 amino acids.

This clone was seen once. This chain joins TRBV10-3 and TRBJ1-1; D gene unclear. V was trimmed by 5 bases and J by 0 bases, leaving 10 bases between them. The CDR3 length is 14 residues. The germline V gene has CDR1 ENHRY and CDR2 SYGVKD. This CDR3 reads CAISKTGMNTEAFF. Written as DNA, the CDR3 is TGTGCCATCAGTAAGACTGGCATGAACACTGAAGCTTTCTTT.

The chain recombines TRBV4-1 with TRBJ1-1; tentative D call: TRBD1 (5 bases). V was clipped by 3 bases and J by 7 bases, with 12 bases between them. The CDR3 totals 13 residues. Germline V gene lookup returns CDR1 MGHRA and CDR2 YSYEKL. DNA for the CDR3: TGCGCCAGCAGCCAGGATGACAGTTATGAAGCTTTCTTT. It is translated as CASSQDDSYEAFF.

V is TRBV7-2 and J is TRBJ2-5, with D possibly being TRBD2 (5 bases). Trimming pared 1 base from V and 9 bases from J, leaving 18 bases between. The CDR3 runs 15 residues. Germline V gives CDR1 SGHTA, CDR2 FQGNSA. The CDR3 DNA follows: TGTGCCAGCAGCTTAGGGCTAGCCCCGTCAAGGGCCCAGTACTTC. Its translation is CASSLGLAPSRAQYF.

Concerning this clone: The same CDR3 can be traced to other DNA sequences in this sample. For the CDR3, the DNA is TGTGCCAGTAGTGATCCTGGAGAGAACACTGAAGCTTTCTTT. This translates into CASSDPGENTEAFF. The chain recombines TRBV19 with TRBJ1-1, with D unresolved. Germline V gene lookup returns CDR1 LNHDA and CDR2 SQIVND (reference sequence). The CDR3 is 14 amino acids. Trimming cost V 5 bases and J 1 base, with 11 bases left between them.

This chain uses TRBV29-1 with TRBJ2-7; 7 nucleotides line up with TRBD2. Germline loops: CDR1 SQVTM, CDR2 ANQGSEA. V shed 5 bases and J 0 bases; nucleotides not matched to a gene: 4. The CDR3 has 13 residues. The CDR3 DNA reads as TGCAGCGTTCTGCGGGGGTACTCCTACGAGCAGTACTTC. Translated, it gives CSVLRGYSYEQYF.

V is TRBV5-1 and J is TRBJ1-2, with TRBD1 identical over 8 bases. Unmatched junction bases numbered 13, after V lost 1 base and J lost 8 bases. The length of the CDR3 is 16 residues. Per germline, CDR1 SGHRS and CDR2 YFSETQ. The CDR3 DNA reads TGCGCCAGCAGCTTGACCGGGACCGGACAGGGCATAGGCTACACCTTC. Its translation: CASSLTGTGQGIGYTF.

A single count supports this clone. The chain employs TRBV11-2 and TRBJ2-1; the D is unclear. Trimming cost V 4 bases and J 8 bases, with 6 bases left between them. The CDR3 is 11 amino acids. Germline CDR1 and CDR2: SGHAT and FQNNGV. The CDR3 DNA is TGTGCCAGCAGCTCCGAGTATGAGCAGTTCTTC. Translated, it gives CASSSEYEQFF.

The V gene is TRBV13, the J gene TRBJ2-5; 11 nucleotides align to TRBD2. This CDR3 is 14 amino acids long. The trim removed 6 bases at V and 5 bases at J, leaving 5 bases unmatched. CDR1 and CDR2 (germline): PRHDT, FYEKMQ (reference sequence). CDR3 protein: CASRQGLAVETQYF. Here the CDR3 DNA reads TGTGCCAGCAGACAGGGACTAGCGGTTGAGACCCAGTACTTC.

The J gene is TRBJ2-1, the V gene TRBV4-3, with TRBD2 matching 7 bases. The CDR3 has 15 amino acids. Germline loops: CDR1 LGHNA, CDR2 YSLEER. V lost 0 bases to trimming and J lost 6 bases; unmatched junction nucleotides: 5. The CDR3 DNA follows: TGCGCCAGCAGCCAAGACAGTTTAGCGGGCAATGAGCAGTTCTTC. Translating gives CASSQDSLAGNEQFF.

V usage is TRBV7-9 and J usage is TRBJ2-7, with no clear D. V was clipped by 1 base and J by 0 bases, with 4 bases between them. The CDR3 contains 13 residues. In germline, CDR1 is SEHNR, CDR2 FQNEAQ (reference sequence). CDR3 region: CASSLVASYEQYF. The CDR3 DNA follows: TGTGCCAGCAGCTTAGTGGCCTCCTACGAGCAGTACTTC.

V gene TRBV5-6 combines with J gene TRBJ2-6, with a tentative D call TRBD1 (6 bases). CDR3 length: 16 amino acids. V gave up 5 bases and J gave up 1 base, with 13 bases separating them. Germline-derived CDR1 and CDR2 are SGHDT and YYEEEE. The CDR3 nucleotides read TGTGCCAGCAGACCCACAGGGAGTTCTGGGGCCAACGTCCTGACTTTC. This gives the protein CASRPTGSSGANVLTF.

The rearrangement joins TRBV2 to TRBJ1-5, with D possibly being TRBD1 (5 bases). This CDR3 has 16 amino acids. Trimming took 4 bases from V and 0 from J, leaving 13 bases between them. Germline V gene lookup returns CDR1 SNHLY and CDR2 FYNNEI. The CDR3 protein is CASSVPDRNSNQPQHF. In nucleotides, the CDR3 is TGTGCCAGCAGTGTCCCCGACAGAAATAGCAATCAGCCCCAGCATTTT. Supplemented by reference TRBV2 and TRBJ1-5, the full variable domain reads EPEVTQTPSHQVTQMGQEVILRCVPISNHLYFYWYRQILGQKVEFLVSFYNNEISEKSEIFDDQFSVERPDGSNFTLKIRSTKLEDSAMYFCASSVPDRNSNQPQHFGDGTRLSIL.

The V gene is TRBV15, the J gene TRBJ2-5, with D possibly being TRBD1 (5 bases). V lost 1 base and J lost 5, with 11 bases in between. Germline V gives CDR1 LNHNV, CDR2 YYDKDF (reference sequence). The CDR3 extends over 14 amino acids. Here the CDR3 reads CATSRVRGFETQYF. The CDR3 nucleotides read TGTGCCACCAGCAGAGTTAGGGGTTTTGAGACCCAGTACTTC.

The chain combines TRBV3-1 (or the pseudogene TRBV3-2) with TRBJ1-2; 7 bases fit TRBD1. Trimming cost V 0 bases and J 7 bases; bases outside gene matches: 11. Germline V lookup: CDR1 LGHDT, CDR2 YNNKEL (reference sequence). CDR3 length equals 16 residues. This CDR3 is CASSQDPVQGLSGYTF. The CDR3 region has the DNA TGTGCCAGCAGCCAAGATCCCGTACAGGGGCTATCTGGCTACACCTTC.

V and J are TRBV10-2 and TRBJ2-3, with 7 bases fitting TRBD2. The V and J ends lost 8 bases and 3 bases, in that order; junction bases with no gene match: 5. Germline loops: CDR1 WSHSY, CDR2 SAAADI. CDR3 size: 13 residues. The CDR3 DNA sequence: TGCGCCAGCCAGACTAGCAGAACAGATACGCAGTATTTT. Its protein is CASQTSRTDTQYF.